The entry below describes one TCR beta chain. Its antigen is unknown. This CDR3 is 14 amino acids long. Trimming left V 1 base short and J 2 bases short, with 6 bases between. CDR1 and CDR2 (germline): SGHNT, YENEEA. This sample is part of a study of shared clonotypes between healthy human individuals. Study conclusions and caveats: It was expected that sequencing depth would affect clonotype sharing among donors. The low donor count limited represented genetic and exposure-history diversity. Sampling used blood alone; tissue repertoires probably differ. Among four donors, about 4.6% of naive CD4 clonotypes were found in common.

This table comes from immunoSEQ multiplex PCR, and its TCRdb copy is limited to in-frame clones, with some not included. The sample consists of some 1,600,000 clones, 98% of them appearing once. The source material was naive CD4+ T cells sorted from blood. Subset in this sample: CD45RA+ positively selected. This TCR was recovered from a young man in good health. V usage is TRBV11-3 and J usage is TRBJ2-1, with unresolved D. CDR3 DNA: TGTGCCAGCAGCTTAGCGGAGCCCTACAATGAGCAGTTCTTC. This codes for CASSLAEPYNEQFF. Supplemented by reference TRBV11-3 and TRBJ2-1, the full variable domain reads EAGVVQSPRYKIIEKKQPVAFWCNPISGHNTLYWYLQNLGQGPELLIRYENEEAVDDSQLPKDRFSAERLKGVDSTLKIQPAELGDSAVYLCASSLAEPYNEQFFGPGTRLTVL.